This T cell receptor (beta chain) comes out of a study of blood T cell repertoires in COVID-19. Germline CDR1 reads MDHEN; CDR2 reads SYDVKM. This CDR3 region has 14 residues. Trimming removed 1 base at V and 2 bases at J, with 8 bases between. Patients of the Seattle cohort, enrolled during active infection, were followed longitudinally. In the authors' workflow: Estimates of nucleated cell counts were drawn from the amplification of reference gene primers. The protocol was immunoSEQ multiplex PCR, while the TCRdb copy is restricted to in-frame clones and leaves out a portion. V and J calls and clone size follow that table, whereas D and trimming were derived from the DNA. The sample consists of 350,000 to 450,000 clones, about 89% of them appearing once.

The sequencing input was peripheral blood. V and J are TRBV28 and TRBJ2-5, with a possible D match to TRBD2 (6 bases). The receptor was isolated from a woman aged 40 to 49 with COVID-19, enrolled during active disease. The CDR3 spells CASSLLRGQETQYF. For the CDR3, the DNA is TGTGCCAGCAGTTTATTACGGGGGCAAGAGACCCAGTACTTC. The whole variable domain, remainder taken from reference TRBV28 and TRBJ2-5, is DVKVTQSSRYLVKRTGEKVFLECVQDMDHENMFWYRQDPGLGLRLIYFSYDVKMKEKGDIPEGYSVSREKKERFSLILESASTNQTSMYLCASSLLRGQETQYFGPGTRLLVL.